This record covers a single T cell receptor (beta chain). Its antigen remains undetermined. No per-base quality is available; no much larger clone lies one base away. This record belongs to a study of blood T cells in healthy people across ages (dated by TCRdb to the mid-2010s). Describing the broader study: In model experiments, template switching captured roughly one uniquely barcoded TCR beta cDNA molecule for every two T cells. Using deep sequencing normalized with unique cDNA molecular identifiers, the study measured how TCR beta repertoire diversity changes with age. Two additional independent replicas of 1 million unique cDNA reads from the same blood draw were analyzed for two donors (one aged 18 to 30 and one aged 80 or older). To avoid experimental bias, donors of different ages were randomly spread across the sequencing lanes. Donors were grouped into four age groups: young (average roughly 17 years), middle-aged (39), aged (around 60) and long-lived (around 80). General findings and caveats noted by the study authors: Donor CMV infection status was unknown, potentially confounding age-related changes in expanded clonotypes. As age increased, observed TCR beta diversity per million T cells dropped in a roughly linear way, and a significant reduction was already evident by age 40. Estimates of total diversity based on one million sequenced T cells were regarded as lower bounds and as underestimates. The percentage of naive T cells measured by flow cytometry correlated strongly with observed TCR beta diversity. Compared with the aged group, the long-lived group had more naive CD4+ T cells, fewer expanded clones and increased TCR diversity, suggesting age selection. Because profiling used bulk unsorted PBMCs, naive and antigen-experienced compartments could not be compared conclusively.

Including the terminal cysteine and phenylalanine, the CDR3 comprises 14 residues. Left in the record is the CDR3 DNA by itself, 42 bases read in frame from the first base. Trimming takes 6 bases off V and 2 bases off J; junction bases not matched to a gene: 2. The germline V gene gives CDR1 as SGHTA and CDR2 as FQGTGA. The 39 donors, aged roughly 6 to 95 years, were systemically healthy Caucasian individuals from Russia. Ten milliliters of peripheral blood were drawn from each donor into EDTA-treated Vacutainer tubes. Ficoll-Paque density-gradient centrifugation was used to isolate PBMCs, with at least 6 million obtained per sample. Total RNA, at least 5.5 micrograms per sample, was extracted from PBMCs with Trizol reagent. For every donor, an aliquot of PBMCs went through flow cytometry to measure the percentages of naive CD45RAhigh/CD27high T cells. The library was obtained by 5' RACE. TCRdb lists the instrument as Illumina HiSeq 2500. The second PCR ran for roughly 6 to 11 cycles and used a J-beta primer mix along with a sample-barcoded 5' primer. A template-switch 5' adaptor carrying 12 random nucleotides introduced a unique molecular identifier onto each TCR beta cDNA molecule. At least 2.5 million CDR3-containing paired-end reads were obtained from each sample. The Mint cDNA synthesis kit, primed by a TRBC-specific oligonucleotide, was used to synthesize first-strand cDNA from all RNA. After uracil-DNA glycosylase treatment, a first 18-cycle PCR used universal primers M1SS and BC2_uni_R on all cDNA. From the authors' description of their analysis: Normalization of each sample was performed by random selection of 1 million high-quality reads, each carrying a distinct molecular identifier. Reads sharing molecular identifiers were discarded rather than binned into consensus sequences. MiTCR, run with a Q25 quality threshold and the strictest error-elimination algorithm, handled CDR3 identification, clonotype clustering and error correction. Lower-bound total TCR beta diversity was estimated with a nonparametric unseen species model using Euler transformation. TCRdb handled the public reads itself, with Q25 trimming in fastp and clone calling in MiXCR, and kept productive beta chains. When rows share a CDR3 protein, they turn into one entry using the most common DNA and genes. The V and J calls come from TCRdb's annotation, not from the publication. The sample has 650,000 to 800,000 distinct CDR3 sequences on record, approximately 52% of them singletons. The top ten clones comprise approximately 12% of the sample.

The sequence is built from TRBV7-3 and TRBJ2-3; 10 bases in the middle match TRBD2. The sample taken for sequencing was blood. The sequence derives from a woman older than 75 in good health. Here the CDR3 is given as CASRAGGVTDTQYF. At the DNA level, the sequence is TGTGCCAGCAGAGCGGGGGGGGTCACAGATACGCAGTATTTT.